This T cell receptor (beta chain) originates from a study of T-cell reconstitution after alpha-beta-depleted transplantation in children. General observations from the study: It was reported that alpha-beta T cells came from several hundred expanded graft clones (about two months after transplant). T-cell numbers and diversity one year post-transplant derived largely from freshly generated T cells. Recipient T cells and thymic progenitors that survived gave rise to the high TCRbeta diversity observed at day 60 in some patients.

The CDR3 has 14 amino acids. Germline V gene data show CDR1 as KGHSY and CDR2 as FQNENV. Trimming took 4 bases from V and 2 from J, leaving 12 bases between them. In its sample, this clonotype was seen a few times. Its antigen is not identified. A library of TCRbeta sequences, prepared with unique molecular identifiers, was generated. TCRdb ran MiXCR on the PCR reads and lists one entry per CDR3 protein. This table has some 830,000 distinct CDR3 sequences, approximately 15% appearing once. This sequence originates from a male patient between 10 and 17 years old who had a stem cell transplant for acute lymphoblastic leukemia, so the T cells may come from the graft donor. The material sequenced was PBMCs, mostly from graft donor cells, taken 360 days after TCRalphabeta/CD19-depleted stem cell transplant. The chain is built from TRBV16 and TRBJ2-7; D gene ambiguous. Written as DNA, the CDR3 is TGTGCCAGCAGCCTTGTATCATTTACCTACGAGCAGTACTTC. This encodes CASSLVSFTYEQYF.